Listed here are 21 T cell receptor beta chains from one sample, sequenced in a study of tumor and adjacent non-tumor tissue in lung cancer. Three rounds of nested PCR, following a modified ARM-PCR protocol, produced the TCRbeta library. TCRdb reprocessed the multiplex PCR reads via MiXCR and lists one record per CDR3 protein. Here the sample spans about 98,000 distinct CDR3 sequences, 80% being singletons. This sample's RNA came from whole unsorted tissue. The normal lung tissue was taken more than 3 cm from the tumor edge. Sequencing input: distant non-tumor lung tissue. The receptors shown here come from a man aged 60 to 69 with small cell lung cancer.

By sample fraction, this clonotype is medium-sized. The CDR3 coding sequence is TGTGCCAGCAGCCCAGGGTTGTCAGCAGATACGCAGTATTTT. The encoded protein is CASSPGLSADTQYF. The rearrangement links TRBV11-2 to TRBJ2-3; D possibly corresponds to TRBD1 (5 bases). Germline CDR1 SGHAT, CDR2 FQNNGV. This CDR3 has 14 amino acids. Trimming pared 5 bases from V and 4 bases from J, leaving 13 bases between.

The sample holds a few counts of this clonotype. This chain uses TRBV20-1 with TRBJ2-1; D perhaps matches TRBD1 (5 bases). The V gene lost 2 bases and the J gene lost 8 bases, with 19 bases spanning the gap. Germline CDR1 and CDR2: DFQATT and SNEGSKA (reference sequence). There are 15 residues in the CDR3. CDR3 protein: CSARNGLRGLYEQFF. In DNA form, the CDR3 reads TGCAGTGCTAGAAATGGCCTAAGGGGTTTGTATGAGCAGTTCTTC.

The sample holds one count of this clonotype. Here the CDR3 reads CASKKHGGVLLGELFF. Written as DNA, the CDR3 is TGTGCCAGCAAAAAACATGGGGGGGTTCTTCTGGGGGAGCTGTTTTTT. This chain links TRBV11-2 with TRBJ2-2; 7 positions match TRBD2. V trimming: 7 bases; J trimming: 8 bases; junction bases outside the gene matches: 16. Germline V lookup: CDR1 SGHAT, CDR2 FQNNGV. The CDR3 is 16 residues long.

The genes are TRBV13 and TRBJ2-3; no firm D call. The V and J ends lost 5 bases and 14 bases respectively, with 26 bases between them. This CDR3 has 15 amino acids. CDR1 and CDR2 (germline): PRHDT, FYEKMQ (reference sequence). The CDR3 bases are TGTGCCAGCAGCCCTATCGGGCTGAGCACAGATACGTGGTATTTT. Its protein is CASSPIGLSTDTWYF.

Notes on this clonotype: The germline gene is not matched at one end of the junction; a read error may be the cause. The CDR3 region is CANSTGLAGYNEDFF. The DNA of the CDR3 is TGTGCCAACAGCACCGGGCTAGCGGGCTACAATGAGGACTTCTTC. This chain joins TRBV5-4 and TRBJ2-1; 8 bases line up with TRBD2. Looked up from germline, CDR1 is SGHNT and CDR2 is YYREEE (reference sequence). The CDR3 sequence is 15 residues long.

This clonotype was seen repeatedly, ten times or more. The chain carries TRBV4-1 and TRBJ2-6, with 7 bases fitting TRBD1. The CDR3 has 19 residues. V was pared by 4 bases and J by 0 bases, with 12 bases of the junction left unmatched. CDR1 is MGHRA, CDR2 YSYEKL, per germline. CDR3 in amino acids: CASSLRGGGLGSGANVLTF. CDR3 in DNA: TGCGCCAGCAGCCTCAGAGGGGGCGGCTTAGGCTCTGGGGCCAACGTCCTGACTTTC.

The V call is TRBV12-3 or TRBV12-4, the J call TRBJ2-7, with D perhaps TRBD2 (5 bases). The V end lost 7 bases, the J end lost 1 base, and 17 bases lay between the germline ends. This CDR3 is 15 amino acids long. CDR3 loop: CASKGPWTGSYEQYV. CDR3 coding DNA: TGTGCCAGCAAAGGACCATGGACTGGATCCTACGAGCAGTACGTC.

Comment on this clonotype: One end of the junction fails to match germline, which may point to a read error. CDR3 in amino acids: CANSFNAIQETQYF. The CDR3 nucleotides read TGCGCCAACAGCTTTAACGCCATTCAAGAGACCCAGTACTTC. The chain carries TRBV5-1 and TRBJ2-5; D not certain. There are 14 residues in the CDR3. The germline CDR1 and CDR2 sequences are SGHRS and YFSETQ.

In its sample, this clonotype was seen a few times. This CDR3 is CASSQGRQGNTEAFF. CDR3 DNA sequence: TGTGCCAGCAGCCAAGGGAGACAGGGGAATACTGAAGCTTTCTTT. J is TRBJ1-1 and V is TRBV4-2; 8 nucleotides align to TRBD1. This CDR3 comprises 15 residues. Germline V lookup: CDR1 LGHNA, CDR2 YNFKEQ. V shed 1 base, J shed 5 bases, and the junction held 6 bases outside the gene matches.

The chain has TRBV4-2 and TRBJ2-1; no clear D. Trimming stripped 1 base from V and 16 bases from J, with 29 bases between. Germline values: CDR1 LGHNA, CDR2 YNFKEQ. This CDR3 has 17 residues. The DNA of the CDR3 is TGTGCCAGCAGCCAAGCCCCTACCTCTGAGTCCTACAATGAACAATTCTTC. Its protein product is CASSQAPTSESYNEQFF.

This clonotype was detected once. At one end the junction does not follow the germline gene, possibly because of a read error. The J gene is TRBJ2-3, the V gene TRBV29-1, with D maybe TRBD2 (6 bases). The CDR3 runs 12 residues. CDR1 is SQVTM and CDR2 is ANQGSEA in the germline V gene. The CDR3 sequence is CSVEVGGDTRYF. The CDR3 DNA follows: TGCAGCGTCGAGGTGGGGGGAGATACGCGGTATTTT.

Of note for this clonotype: One junction end disagrees with the germline gene, perhaps due to a read error. The chain couples TRBV4-1 to TRBJ2-1; 9 bases map to TRBD2. The CDR3 is 17 residues long. Germline V gives CDR1 MGHRA, CDR2 YSYEKL. CDR3 residues: CASSQRRAGGSYNEQFF. Written as DNA, the CDR3 is TGCGCCAGCAGTCAACGTCGAGCGGGAGGCTCCTACAATGAGCAGTTTTTC.

A remark on this clonotype: The junction shows a germline mismatch at one end, possibly a read error. The chain combines TRBV29-1 with TRBJ2-1; D is unclear. CDR1 is SQVTM and CDR2 is ANQGSEA in the germline V gene. This CDR3 contains 10 residues. CDR3 in DNA: TGCAGAGTTGCAGACTCGCAACAGTTCTTC. This codes for CRVADSQQFF.

The chain has TRBV28 and TRBJ1-1; TRBD1 aligns across 7 bases. CDR1 and CDR2 (germline): MDHEN, SYDVKM. This CDR3 region has 14 residues. The CDR3 loop reads CDTSFRGGGSLDFF. The CDR3 DNA is TGTGATACCAGTTTTAGAGGGGGCGGGTCGCTAGATTTCTTT.

In the case of this clonotype: Given a much more abundant clone one base away, this may be a read error. CDR3 protein: CASTLRSGYTF. CDR3 sequence (DNA): TGTGCCAGCACTTTAAGGTCTGGCTACACCTTC. The V call is TRBV28, the J call TRBJ1-2; no definite D call. This CDR3 is 11 amino acids long. Per the germline V gene, CDR1 is MDHEN and CDR2 is SYDVKM.

Concerning this clonotype itself: A junction boundary mismatches the germline segment, possibly from a read error. The V and J genes are TRBV6-5 and TRBJ2-6; no clear D gene. The germline V gene has CDR1 MNHEY and CDR2 SVGAGI. The CDR3 contains 13 residues. CDR3 sequence: CSSDVVGANVLTF. The CDR3 nucleotides read TGTTCCAGCGACGTGGTAGGGGCCAACGTCCTGACTTTC.

The gene calls are TRBV11-2 and TRBJ2-5; the D call may be TRBD1 or TRBD2 (5 bases each). The CDR3 consists of 12 residues. CDR1 SGHAT and CDR2 FQNNGV come from the germline V gene. Trimming cost V 5 bases and J 14 bases, with 18 bases left between them. As DNA, the CDR3 is TGTGCCAGCAGCGTAGCCGGGACCCAACAATACTTC. This encodes CASSVAGTQQYF.

Comments on this clonotype: One end of the junction fails to match germline, which may point to a read error. This sequence joins TRBV4-1 and TRBJ2-1; D may match TRBD1 or TRBD2 (6 bases each). The CDR3 contains 17 residues. The germline gives CDR1 MGHRA, CDR2 YSYEKL. Here the CDR3 DNA reads TGCGACAGCAGCCAACACGGCAGGGGAGGCTCCTACTATGAGCAGTTCTTC. It translates to CDSSQHGRGGSYYEQFF.

This clonotype was found many times. This chain uses TRBV6-1 with TRBJ2-2; 7 bases fit TRBD1. Trimming took 6 bases from V and 7 from J; bases not matched to a gene: 14. CDR3 length: 16 amino acids. Germline V gene data show CDR1 as MNHNS and CDR2 as SASEGT. The DNA of the CDR3 is TGTGCCAGCAGCGGACAGGTCCCCTTTAGTGGCGGGGAGCTGTTTTTT. Translated: CASSGQVPFSGGELFF.

Turning to this clonotype: A junction boundary mismatches the germline segment, possibly from a read error. This rearrangement joins TRBV30 to TRBJ2-2, with D perhaps matching TRBD2 (5 bases). The germline V gene has CDR1 GTSNPN and CDR2 SVGIG (reference sequence). This CDR3 contains 14 residues. CDR3 bases: TGTGCCTGGTTTGGGAGATTAGGCACCGGAGAGCTGTTTTTT. Translated, it gives CAWFGRLGTGELFF.

This clonotype was recorded many times. The gene calls are TRBV7-8 and TRBJ2-1, with 11 bases identical to TRBD2. The germline V gene has CDR1 SGHVS and CDR2 FQNEAQ. This CDR3 is built from 15 residues. The junction had 4 bases not matched to a gene; V was cut back by 1 base and J by 8 bases. The CDR3 nucleotides are TGTGCCAGCAGCTTAGAACTAGCGGGAGTATATGAGCAGTTCTTC. Translating it yields CASSLELAGVYEQFF.